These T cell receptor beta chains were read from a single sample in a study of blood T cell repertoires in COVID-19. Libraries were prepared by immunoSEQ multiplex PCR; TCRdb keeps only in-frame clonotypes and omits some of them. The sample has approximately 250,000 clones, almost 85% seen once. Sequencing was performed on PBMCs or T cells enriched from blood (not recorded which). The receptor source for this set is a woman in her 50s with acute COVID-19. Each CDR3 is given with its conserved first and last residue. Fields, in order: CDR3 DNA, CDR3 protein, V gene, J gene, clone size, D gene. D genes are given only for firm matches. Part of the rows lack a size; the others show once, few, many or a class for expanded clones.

CDR3nt: TGCGCCAGCAGCCCCGGGACAGATCAGCCCCAGCATTTT
CDR3aa: CASSPGTDQPQHF
v_gene: TRBV5-1
j_gene: TRBJ1-5
abundance: .
d_gene: TRBD1

CDR3nt: TGTGCCAGCAGCCAGACGGGACAGGGGAACTATGGCTACACCTTC
CDR3aa: CASSQTGQGNYGYTF
v_gene: TRBV3-1/TRBV3-2
j_gene: TRBJ1-2
abundance: .
d_gene: TRBD1

CDR3nt: TGTGCCAGCAGTTTAGGGTTGGGGCAGGTCGCTGAAGCTTTCTTT
CDR3aa: CASSLGLGQVAEAFF
v_gene: TRBV27
j_gene: TRBJ1-1
abundance: .
d_gene: .

CDR3nt: TGCAGCGTGGAGAAATATGGGAACACTGAAGCTTTCTTT
CDR3aa: CSVEKYGNTEAFF
v_gene: TRBV29-1
j_gene: TRBJ1-1
abundance: few
d_gene: .

CDR3nt: TGCGCCAGCAGCTTGCAGCCGGGAGCCTACGAGCAGTACTTC
CDR3aa: CASSLQPGAYEQYF
v_gene: TRBV5-1
j_gene: TRBJ2-7
abundance: .
d_gene: .

CDR3nt: TGCGCCAGCAGCTTGGCCTCGGGTAGGCAAGAGACCCAGTACTTC
CDR3aa: CASSLASGRQETQYF
v_gene: TRBV5-1
j_gene: TRBJ2-5
abundance: .
d_gene: .

CDR3nt: TGTGCCATCAGTGAGTACACAGACACCGGGGAGCTGTTTTTT
CDR3aa: CAISEYTDTGELFF
v_gene: TRBV10-3
j_gene: TRBJ2-2
abundance: .
d_gene: .

CDR3nt: TGTGCCAGCAGCTTAGAGGGACAGCGGAACTATAATTCACCCCTCCACTTT
CDR3aa: CASSLEGQRNYNSPLHF
v_gene: TRBV7-9
j_gene: TRBJ1-6
abundance: .
d_gene: TRBD1

CDR3nt: TGCGCCAGCAGCCACCGGACTAGCGGGGGGGCCCTCGTAGTCACAGATACGCAGTATTTT
CDR3aa: CASSHRTSGGALVVTDTQYF
v_gene: TRBV4-3
j_gene: TRBJ2-3
abundance: .
d_gene: TRBD2

CDR3nt: TGTGCCAGCAGCCAAGGACTTGCGACCCAGTACTTC
CDR3aa: CASSQGLATQYF
v_gene: TRBV14
j_gene: TRBJ2-5
abundance: .
d_gene: .

CDR3nt: TGTGCCAGCAGGGTCCAGGGTGGCAACACCGGGGAGCTGTTTTTT
CDR3aa: CASRVQGGNTGELFF
v_gene: TRBV7-9
j_gene: TRBJ2-2
abundance: .
d_gene: .

CDR3nt: TGTGCCAGCAGCTTAACCAGGGAACCAAACACTGAAGCTTTCTTT
CDR3aa: CASSLTREPNTEAFF
v_gene: TRBV5-6
j_gene: TRBJ1-1
abundance: .
d_gene: .

CDR3nt: TGTGCCAGCAATGAACAGGGGCCTGGGGAGCTGTTTTTT
CDR3aa: CASNEQGPGELFF
v_gene: TRBV19
j_gene: TRBJ2-2
abundance: .
d_gene: TRBD1

CDR3nt: TGTGCCAGCAGTTACCTCCGGGACAGGGGTTACGAGCAGTACTTC
CDR3aa: CASSYLRDRGYEQYF
v_gene: TRBV6-5
j_gene: TRBJ2-7
abundance: .
d_gene: TRBD1

CDR3nt: TGCAGTGCTAGTGGGACTAGCCTGGATACGCAGTATTTT
CDR3aa: CSASGTSLDTQYF
v_gene: TRBV20-1
j_gene: TRBJ2-3
abundance: .
d_gene: TRBD2